The clone carrying this T cell receptor (beta chain) was found many times. This sample stems from a study of blood T cells in healthy people across ages. Collection of around 10 milliliters of peripheral blood was performed for each donor. PCR was performed a second time for roughly 7 to 11 cycles using a sample-barcoded 5' primer and a J-beta primer mix. One entry per CDR3 protein results from TCRdb running MiXCR on the 5' RACE reads. This table has fewer than 800,000 distinct CDR3 sequences, roughly 32% appearing once. Sequenced: blood. This clonotype originated in a woman older than 75 in good health.

This CDR3 is CASSLIGMLNTEAFF. In DNA, the CDR3 is TGTGCCAGCAGCTTAATAGGAATGCTAAACACTGAAGCTTTCTTT. V and J are TRBV7-9 and TRBJ1-1; D uncertain. V lost 2 bases, J lost 2 bases, and 12 bases lay in between. The CDR3 has 15 residues. CDR1 and CDR2 (germline): SEHNR, FQNEAQ (reference sequence).